Following are 27 T cell receptor beta chains from one sample sequenced in a study of radiation and T cells in renal cell carcinoma. As to treatment: treatment-naive control, cytoreductive nephrectomy. The protocol was immunoSEQ multiplex PCR, while the TCRdb copy is restricted to in-frame clones and leaves out a portion. The data hold around 9,000 clones, with 55% to 65% observed a single time. Material: tumor tissue, obtained from a patient whose treatment was nephrectomy without radiotherapy. The origin of the receptors is a man aged 60 to 69 with renal cell carcinoma.

This clone was counted a few times. This chain links TRBV4-3 with TRBJ2-7, with 10 bases matching TRBD1. Trimming cost V 5 bases and J 3 bases; bases outside gene matches: 7. The CDR3 is made up of 15 amino acids. The germline V gene encodes CDR1 LGHNA and CDR2 YSLEER. The CDR3 spells CASSAGTGEGYEQYF. CDR3 DNA sequence: TGCGCCAGCAGCGCGGGGACAGGGGAAGGCTACGAGCAGTACTTC.

The chain uses TRBV12-2 and TRBJ2-7. TRBV12-2 is classified as a pseudogene. The CDR3 sequence is 8 residues long. CDR3 amino acids: CLPRVSTF. The CDR3 DNA follows: TGTCTCCCTAGGGTGTCGACTTTC.

The chain links TRBV28 to TRBJ2-7; D is perhaps TRBD2 (6 bases). The V and J ends lost 3 bases and 3 bases respectively, with 6 bases between them. The CDR3 covers 12 residues. Looked up from germline, CDR1 is MDHEN and CDR2 is SYDVKM. The CDR3 here is CASSLGGYEQYF. DNA for the CDR3: TGTGCCAGCAGTTTGGGGGGCTACGAGCAGTACTTC.

This chain links TRBV4-1 with TRBJ1-2, with 10 positions matching TRBD1. With V trimmed by 2 bases and J by 8 bases, 11 bases remained unmatched. From germline, CDR1 is MGHRA and CDR2 YSYEKL. The CDR3 covers 16 residues. The CDR3 sequence is CASSQTTGDRGKGYTF. The CDR3 coding sequence is TGCGCCAGCAGCCAAACCACAGGGGACAGGGGTAAGGGCTACACCTTC.

J is TRBJ2-7 and V is TRBV5-4; perhaps TRBD1 as D (6 bases). There are 16 residues in the CDR3. Germline lookup yields CDR1 SGHNT and CDR2 YYREEE (reference sequence). The V end was cut by 4 bases, the J end by 1 base, with 18 bases between. The CDR3 bases are TGTGCCAGCAGCCGTGGGAACAGGGTCGGGTCCTACGAGCAGTACTTC. Translating it yields CASSRGNRVGSYEQYF.

The chain links TRBV11-2 to TRBJ2-7; tentative D call: TRBD1 (7 bases). V was trimmed by 5 bases and J by 2 bases, leaving 13 bases between them. CDR1 is SGHAT and CDR2 is FQNNGV in the germline V gene. The CDR3 contains 14 residues. In DNA, the CDR3 is TGTGCCAGCAGCCAAGGAGGGGGCCCCTACGAGCAGTACTTC. Amino acid sequence: CASSQGGGPYEQYF.

DNA for the CDR3: TGTGCCAGCAGCGGGATTCGACAGGGGACGGCTTTCTTT. It yields the protein CASSGIRQGTAFF. This chain uses TRBV14 with TRBJ1-1; 8 nucleotides match TRBD1. The V and J ends lost 5 bases and 11 bases, in that order; junction bases with no gene match: 10. The germline CDR1 and CDR2 sequences are SGHDN and FVKESK. The CDR3 runs to 13 residues.

J is TRBJ2-3 and V is TRBV5-1; 10 nucleotides match TRBD1. The CDR3 totals 16 residues. V lost 4 bases and J lost 1; bases outside the gene matches: 6. The germline CDR1 and CDR2 sequences are SGHRS and YFSETQ. The CDR3 protein is CASSTSGTGGTDTQYF. The DNA for the CDR3 is TGCGCCAGCAGCACCTCCGGGACAGGGGGCACAGATACGCAGTATTTT.

This clone turned up a few times. This rearrangement joins TRBV27 to TRBJ2-1, with D possibly being TRBD2 (6 bases). V dropped 6 bases and J dropped 3 bases, with 12 bases sitting between them. This CDR3 has 14 amino acids. Germline lookup yields CDR1 MNHEY and CDR2 SMNVEV (reference sequence). CDR3 protein: CASSLSSVYNEQFF. CDR3 coding DNA: TGTGCCAGCAGCCTCTCTAGCGTCTACAATGAGCAGTTCTTC.

The J gene is TRBJ1-1, the V gene TRBV13; D unclear. This CDR3 is built from 16 residues. The V end was cut by 1 base, the J end by 8 bases, with 20 bases between. The V gene's germline CDR1 is PRHDT and CDR2 FYEKMQ (reference sequence). The CDR3 is CASSLERVDGGSEAFF. The CDR3 DNA reads TGTGCCAGCAGCTTAGAACGCGTAGATGGCGGATCGGAAGCTTTCTTT.

The V and J genes are TRBV14 and TRBJ1-1; tentatively, D is TRBD1 (5 bases). The germline V gene has CDR1 SGHDN and CDR2 FVKESK. V lost 4 bases and J lost 6, with 18 bases in between. CDR3 length: 15 residues. CDR3 bases: TGTGCCAGCAGCCCCCCTGCGGGTTTCAGGGCTGAAGCTTTCTTT. Encoded protein: CASSPPAGFRAEAFF.

The rearrangement uses TRBV7-2 and TRBJ1-1; D might be TRBD1 (5 bases). The length of the CDR3 is 15 residues. The germline gives CDR1 SGHTA, CDR2 FQGNSA. Trimming removed 3 bases at V and 11 bases at J, with 22 bases between. CDR3 nucleotide sequence: TGTGCCAGCAGCTTCGGAAACCCGGGGGGAGAATATGCTTTCTTT. It translates to CASSFGNPGGEYAFF.

The rearrangement uses TRBV5-8 and TRBJ2-1; 7 nucleotides align to TRBD1. Germline CDR1 reads SGHTS; CDR2 reads YDEGEE. There are 13 residues in the CDR3. Trimming cost V 4 bases and J 9 bases; bases outside gene matches: 7. Written as DNA, the CDR3 is TGTGCCAGCAGCAGACAGGGCGGCTCTGAGCAGTTCTTC. Its protein is CASSRQGGSEQFF.

The chain couples TRBV23-1 to TRBJ1-5, with D perhaps TRBD1 (5 bases). TRBV23-1 is noted as an ORF with a role that remains uncertain. CDR3 length: 15 residues. The V gene lost 4 bases and the J gene lost 5 bases, with 15 bases spanning the gap. The CDR3 bases are TGCGCCAGCAGTCTAGGGAGGGGTTGGGATCAGCCCCAGCATTTT. Its protein product is CASSLGRGWDQPQHF.

The sample holds a few counts of this clone. The chain links TRBV7-9 to TRBJ1-1, with D maybe TRBD1 (6 bases). The CDR3 extends over 17 amino acids. Germline V gene data show CDR1 as SEHNR and CDR2 as FQNEAQ (reference sequence). Between the trimmed V and J ends, which lost 1 base and 1 base, there was a span of 16 bases. The CDR3: CASSLVGGERPNTEAFF. In nucleotides, the CDR3 is TGTGCCAGCAGCTTAGTAGGGGGGGAACGTCCGAACACTGAAGCTTTCTTT.

The chain uses TRBV5-1 and TRBJ2-1; the D call may be TRBD1 or TRBD2 (5 bases each). This CDR3 spans 15 amino acids. From germline, CDR1 is SGHRS and CDR2 YFSETQ. Trimming shortened V by 6 bases and J by 4 bases, and 17 bases separated the two germline ends. CDR3 DNA: TGCGCCAGCACCCAGGCCGGGGCAACATACAATGAGCAGTTCTTC. Its translation: CASTQAGATYNEQFF.

The chain couples TRBV2 to TRBJ2-3; D could derive from TRBD1 or TRBD2 (5 bases each). V lost 8 bases, J lost 10 bases, and 13 bases lay in between. The CDR3 covers 11 residues. Germline V gene data show CDR1 as SNHLY and CDR2 as FYNNEI. CDR3 in amino acids: CASGAHGAQYF. The CDR3, as DNA: TGTGCCAGCGGGGCACACGGGGCGCAGTATTTT. Drawing the rest from reference TRBV2 and TRBJ2-3, the complete variable domain is EPEVTQTPSHQVTQMGQEVILRCVPISNHLYFYWYRQILGQKVEFLVSFYNNEISEKSEIFDDQFSVERPDGSNFTLKIRSTKLEDSAMYFCASGAHGAQYFGPGTRLTVL.

This clone occurred once. The chain links TRBV6-4 to TRBJ2-2; 11 bases are a match to TRBD1. The CDR3 runs 19 residues. Germline V gene sequence: CDR1 MRHNA, CDR2 SNTAGT. V lost 4 bases to trimming and J lost 4 bases; unmatched junction nucleotides: 14. The CDR3 nucleotides read TGTGCCAGCAGTGTCGTCGCCCGGGACAGGGGGTCCACCACCGGGGAGCTGTTTTTT. Protein sequence: CASSVVARDRGSTTGELFF.

The rearrangement uses TRBV2 and TRBJ2-1; 9 nucleotides align to TRBD2. The CDR3 totals 15 residues. The V gene's germline CDR1 is SNHLY and CDR2 FYNNEI. V was pared by 2 bases and J by 3 bases, with 2 bases of the junction left unmatched. For the CDR3, the DNA is TGTGCCAGCAGTGAACAACTAGCGGGCTACAATGAGCAGTTCTTC. This translates into CASSEQLAGYNEQFF. Based on the CDR3 plus reference TRBV2 and TRBJ2-1, the full variable domain is EPEVTQTPSHQVTQMGQEVILRCVPISNHLYFYWYRQILGQKVEFLVSFYNNEISEKSEIFDDQFSVERPDGSNFTLKIRSTKLEDSAMYFCASSEQLAGYNEQFFGPGTRLTVL.

The chain recombines TRBV29-1 with TRBJ2-1; 7 nucleotides line up with TRBD2. After removal of 5 bases from V and 12 bases from J, the junction contained 19 bases not matched to a gene. CDR1 and CDR2 from the germline V gene are SQVTM and ANQGSEA. CDR3 size: 15 residues. CDR3 DNA: TGCAGCGTTACCCTCGAGCGGGACCCATCCTGGGCGCAGTTCTTC. Its protein is CSVTLERDPSWAQFF.

This chain uses TRBV9 with TRBJ2-6; 8 bases agree with TRBD1. Germline V gene lookup returns CDR1 SGDLS and CDR2 YYNGEE. The CDR3 has 13 residues. V dropped 2 bases and J dropped 12; count of bases not matched to a gene: 4. The CDR3 protein is CASSVQGASVLTF. CDR3 nucleotide sequence: TGTGCCAGCAGCGTTCAGGGGGCTTCCGTCCTGACTTTC. The full variable domain, rest sourced from reference TRBV9 and TRBJ2-6, is DSGVTQTPKHLITATGQRVTLRCSPRSGDLSVYWYQQSLDQGLQFLIQYYNGEERAKGNILERFSAQQFPDLHSELNLSSLELGDSALYFCASSVQGASVLTFGAGSRLTVL.

Written as DNA, the CDR3 is TGTGCCAGCAGCCCGCATGAGGGGGCGCGGACTGAAGCTTTCTTT. Translated: CASSPHEGARTEAFF. This sequence joins TRBV7-9 and TRBJ1-1; TRBD1 matches at 7 bases. This CDR3 has 15 amino acids. Trimming removed 5 bases from V and 5 bases from J; junction bases left unmatched: 11. The V gene's germline CDR1 is SEHNR and CDR2 FQNEAQ (reference sequence). Filled out from reference TRBV7-9 and TRBJ1-1, the complete variable domain reads DTGVSQNPRHKITKRGQNVTFRCDPISEHNRLYWYRQTLGQGPEFLTYFQNEAQLEKSRLLSDRFSAERPKGSFSTLEIQRTEQGDSAMYLCASSPHEGARTEAFFGQGTRLTVV.

The rearrangement joins TRBV9 to TRBJ1-1; TRBD1 might be the D (5 bases). V lost 3 bases to trimming and J lost 0 bases, with 12 bases between them. CDR1 is SGDLS and CDR2 is YYNGEE in the germline V gene. The CDR3 consists of 15 residues. The CDR3 spells CASSAGRTLNTEAFF. The CDR3 DNA is TGTGCCAGCAGCGCCGGACGGACACTGAACACTGAAGCTTTCTTT.

The chain carries TRBV5-1 and TRBJ1-6; D is possibly TRBD1 (5 bases). V was trimmed by 0 bases and J by 8 bases, leaving 9 bases between them. Germline V CDR1 and CDR2: SGHRS, YFSETQ. The CDR3 has 14 amino acids. Here the CDR3 DNA reads TGCGCCAGCAGCTTGGGGGACGGTTATTCACCCCTCCACTTT. This gives the protein CASSLGDGYSPLHF.

This clone was recorded a few times. One end of the junction does not line up with germline, which may come from a read error. The chain employs TRBV7-3 and TRBJ2-6; D call uncertain. The CDR3 totals 18 residues. Per germline, CDR1 SGHTA and CDR2 FQGTGA. The CDR3 loop reads CASSLNPPLLSRANVLTF. DNA of the CDR3: TGTGCCAGCAGCTTAAACCCCCCACTCCTCTCTCGGGCCAACGTCCTGACTTTC.

This clone was seen more than once but under ten times. The J gene is TRBJ2-2, the V gene TRBV29-1; perhaps TRBD1 as D (6 bases). CDR3 length equals 13 residues. Germline V gene lookup returns CDR1 SQVTM and CDR2 ANQGSEA. V was shortened by 4 bases and J by 4 bases, with 10 bases between the two germline ends. The CDR3 DNA sequence: TGCAGCGTTGTGTGGGACACCACCGGGGAGCTGTTTTTT. Encoded protein: CSVVWDTTGELFF.

This chain links TRBV7-2 with TRBJ2-5; D unclear. The length of the CDR3 is 14 residues. Between the trimmed V and J ends, which lost 1 base and 5 bases, there was a span of 11 bases. In germline, CDR1 is SGHTA, CDR2 FQGNSA. The CDR3 bases are TGTGCCAGCAGCTTAGGGTTATATAGTGAGACCCAGTACTTC. Its translation: CASSLGLYSETQYF.